This TCR beta chain was captured in a study of T-cell reconstitution after alpha-beta-depleted transplantation in children (dated by TCRdb to the mid-2010s). At the level of the whole study: T-cell immune reconstitution after TCRalphabeta/CD19-depleted allogeneic hematopoietic cell transplantation in children was quantitatively tracked in the study by means of TCR repertoire profiling. What the research found in general, with its limitations: In some patients, the high TCRbeta diversity seen at day 60 was put down to recipient T cells and intrathymic progenitors that had survived conditioning. Over the following months the frequencies of hyperexpanded clones went down, and after one year T-cell counts and TCRbeta diversity were mostly credited to newly produced T cells. About two months after transplant, the apparently early recovery of alphabetaT-cell counts reportedly depended on just several hundred clones that had expanded rapidly and came from non-depleted graft cells.

To prepare the library, PCR was applied. The reads were generated on an Illumina HiSeq 2500. To normalize quantification of the TCRbeta repertoire, the TCR libraries were built with molecular barcoding that relied on unique molecular identifiers. Using fastp at Q25 and MiXCR, TCRdb reprocessed the public reads and kept productive beta chains. Rows merge per CDR3 protein into single entries with the most common DNA and genes. The sample table holds roughly 100,000 distinct CDR3 sequences, of which over 6% were seen once. Together, the top ten hold around 15% of the sample. This clonotype was observed a few times. Its antigen target is currently unknown. No much larger clone exists at a distance of one base, and base qualities are not known. The CDR3 covers 13 residues, taking in both the cysteine and the phenylalanine. Only the CDR3 DNA stays, 39 bases, in frame from base 1. Per the germline V gene, SGHRS is the CDR1 and YFSETQ is the CDR2. V was cut back by 2 bases and J by 6 bases, leaving a gap of 8 bases between them.

Explained via the paper, the treatment or condition label denotes: allogeneic hematopoietic cell transplantation with graft depleted of TCRalphabeta T cells and CD19 B cells. The transplant recipients were children given TCRalphabeta/CD19-depleted allogeneic hematopoietic cell grafts. The TCR originated in a boy younger than 10 with acute lymphoblastic leukemia, due to receive a stem cell transplant. The V and J genes are TRBV5-1 and TRBJ2-2, with no confidently assigned D gene. Sequences were derived from PBMCs, sampled before TCRalphabeta/CD19-depleted stem cell transplant. The DNA is TGCGCCAGCAGCTTCGGTAGGGCCGGGGAGCTGTTTTTT. This yields the protein CASSFGRAGELFF.